This T cell receptor beta chain was profiled in a study of shared clonotypes between healthy human individuals. General observations from the study: Despite large depth, rarefaction showed incomplete sorted-subset sequencing. Some naive CD4 clonotypes, 4.5% to 5.5%, turned up in common across a handful of donors.

Only CD45RO-negative cells positively selected for CCR7 counted as naive CD8 cells, so terminally differentiated effector memory CD45RA+ cells were excluded. This clone was seen a few times. No antigen is known for it. The assay ran at deep level. For sorted subsets, roughly 200 ng DNA per replicate equaled roughly 29,000 T cell genomes. The assay was immunoSEQ multiplex PCR, and TCRdb's table has in-frame clones only and misses some. The data show about 2 million clones, with roughly 94% seen just once and 1.2% held by the top ten. Sequenced input: naive CD8+ T cells sorted from blood. This receptor was obtained from a man aged 18 to 30 in good health.

The CDR3 region is CASSFTSVGNEQFF. DNA for the CDR3: TGTGCCAGCAGCTTTACTAGCGTTGGCAATGAGCAGTTCTTC. The V and J genes are TRBV11-2 and TRBJ2-1, with 7 nucleotides matching TRBD2. V was pared by 3 bases and J by 6 bases, with 5 bases of the junction left unmatched. The CDR3 consists of 14 residues. Germline V lookup: CDR1 SGHAT, CDR2 FQNNGV.